Each of the 30 T cell receptor beta chains below was sequenced from the same sample in a study of cytomegalovirus exposure and HLA in healthy donors. The study ran its PCR with 60 Vbeta and 13 Jbeta primers. Some clones are missing from TCRdb's copy, which holds only in-frame ones; the method was immunoSEQ multiplex PCR. The sample shows about 84,000 clones, around 80% of them seen only once. Specimen: PBMCs. The receptors shown here come from a male donor in good health and CMV-seropositive.

The genes are TRBV27 and TRBJ2-7; D ambiguous. This CDR3 is built from 14 residues. Deletions cut 4 bases from V and 2 bases from J, with 12 bases between. Germline V gene sequence: CDR1 MNHEY, CDR2 SMNVEV (reference sequence). In DNA, the CDR3 is TGTGCCAGCAGTTCGACAAGCCCCGCCTACGAGCAGTACTTC. Protein product: CASSSTSPAYEQYF.

The rearrangement joins TRBV6-5 to TRBJ1-3; D remains ambiguous. V dropped 6 bases and J dropped 4 bases, with 13 bases sitting between them. The CDR3 spans 14 residues. CDR1 and CDR2 (germline): MNHEY, SVGAGI. CDR3 amino acids: CASSLNSAGNTIYF. Here the CDR3 DNA reads TGTGCCAGCAGCCTCAATAGTGCCGGAAACACCATATATTTT.

This chain uses TRBV10-3 with TRBJ2-1; 7 bases are shared with TRBD1. The V segment lost 6 bases and the J segment 0 bases; nucleotides outside the gene matches: 8. The CDR3 covers 16 residues. From germline, CDR1 is ENHRY and CDR2 SYGVKD. The CDR3 DNA follows: TGTGCCATCAGGACCGGGACAGAAAGCTCCTACAATGAGCAGTTCTTC. It translates to CAIRTGTESSYNEQFF.

The CDR3 DNA sequence: TGTGCCAGCAGCTTGGGGGAGAACTATGGCTACACCTTC. Protein product: CASSLGENYGYTF. The rearrangement links TRBV5-6 to TRBJ1-2, with D hard to call. This CDR3 is 13 amino acids long. Trimming stripped 0 bases from V and 2 bases from J, with 5 bases between. Germline assignment: CDR1 SGHDT and CDR2 YYEEEE.

This clone was observed once. The chain uses TRBV6-6 and TRBJ1-2; maybe TRBD1 (6 bases). CDR1 and CDR2 from the germline V gene are MNHNY and SVGAGI (reference sequence). V lost 6 bases to trimming and J lost 4 bases, with 21 bases between them. The CDR3 has 16 amino acids. Here the CDR3 DNA reads TGTGCCAGCAGACAAAGGCAGGACAGTTCTGTCTATGGCTACACCTTC. Its translation is CASRQRQDSSVYGYTF.

This sequence joins TRBV27 and TRBJ2-4; TRBD1 matches at 10 bases. V lost 5 bases to trimming and J lost 0 bases; unmatched junction nucleotides: 10. The CDR3 covers 18 residues. The germline V gene encodes CDR1 MNHEY and CDR2 SMNVEV (reference sequence). CDR3 nucleotides: TGTGCCAGCAGTACAAGGACAGGGGGTGTTCTAGCCAAAAACATTCAGTACTTC. It yields the protein CASSTRTGGVLAKNIQYF.

Note on this clone: Relative to the germline gene, one junction end is altered; a read error may explain this. The J gene is TRBJ1-1, the V gene TRBV7-9; the match to TRBD1 covers 7 bases. Germline V gives CDR1 SEHNR, CDR2 FQNEAQ (reference sequence). The CDR3 sequence is 17 residues long. Written as DNA, the CDR3 is TGTGACAGCAGCGAACTCCGGGACAGCCCATTGAACACTGAAGCTTTCTTT. Translating gives CDSSELRDSPLNTEAFF.

This clone appeared once. The chain combines TRBV5-1 with TRBJ1-5; TRBD1 matches at 9 bases. The CDR3 covers 15 residues. Germline lookup yields CDR1 SGHRS and CDR2 YFSETQ. The trim removed 3 bases at V and 6 bases at J, leaving 7 bases unmatched. The CDR3 DNA reads as TGCGCCAGCAGCTCCACAGGGGGCATCGGTCAGCCCCAGCATTTT. Its translation: CASSSTGGIGQPQHF.

This chain uses TRBV18 with TRBJ2-1, with TRBD2 matching over 12 bases. V shed 3 bases and J 9 bases; nucleotides not matched to a gene: 9. The CDR3 runs 16 residues. CDR1 is KGHSH and CDR2 is LQKENI in the germline V gene. The CDR3: CASSPMGLAGPSEQFF. CDR3 DNA sequence: TGTGCCAGCTCACCTATGGGACTAGCGGGCCCGAGTGAGCAGTTCTTC.

This clone was seen only once. Without the conserved terminal phenylalanine or tryptophan, this CDR3 likely stems from a read error. The gene calls are TRBV5-1 and TRBJ1-2, with D possibly TRBD1 on 5 matching bases. Trimming shortened V by 0 bases and J by 2 bases, and 11 bases separated the two germline ends. Germline CDR1 is SGHRS and CDR2 is YFSETQ. There are 15 residues in the CDR3. CDR3 nucleotides: TGCGCCAGCAGCTTGGAAAGGGGCAGGAACTATGGCTACACCCTC. Translation gives CASSLERGRNYGYTL.

The V call is TRBV27, the J call TRBJ2-7; 9 bases fit TRBD2. This CDR3 is built from 18 residues. The V gene end was trimmed by 5 bases and the J gene end by 2 bases; junction bases not matched to a gene: 16. Germline V CDR1 and CDR2: MNHEY, SMNVEV (reference sequence). The CDR3 DNA follows: TGTGCCAGCAGTCAGAAGTGGCTAGCGGGACGGGGTACCTACGAGCAGTACTTC. It specifies CASSQKWLAGRGTYEQYF.

Here the CDR3 DNA reads TGTGCCAGCAGAACAGGGAGCAATCAGCCCCAGCATTTT. The encoded protein is CASRTGSNQPQHF. The chain couples TRBV6-5 to TRBJ1-5; D is perhaps TRBD1 (6 bases). The CDR3 length is 13 residues. V gave up 6 bases and J gave up 1 base, with 7 bases separating them. The germline V gene encodes CDR1 MNHEY and CDR2 SVGAGI.

V is TRBV10-3 and J is TRBJ2-6, with D possibly TRBD1 on 5 matching bases. Germline V gene data show CDR1 as ENHRY and CDR2 as SYGVKD. This CDR3 contains 17 residues. Trimming shortened V by 6 bases and J by 0 bases, and 15 bases separated the two germline ends. CDR3 in amino acids: CAISRQPIGSGANVLTF. DNA of the CDR3: TGTGCCATCAGCCGACAGCCCATCGGCTCTGGGGCCAACGTCCTGACTTTC.

This chain connects TRBV4-1 to TRBJ2-1; 7 bases agree with TRBD1. The V gene's germline CDR1 is MGHRA and CDR2 YSYEKL. CDR3 size: 15 residues. V lost 2 bases to trimming and J lost 7 bases; unmatched junction nucleotides: 8. The CDR3 DNA reads TGCGCCAGCAGCCAAACCGGGACAGAGCTTAATGAGCAGTTCTTC. As protein: CASSQTGTELNEQFF.

The V call is TRBV19, the J call TRBJ1-4; 7 bases fit TRBD1. Germline V gene data show CDR1 as LNHDA and CDR2 as SQIVND (reference sequence). The CDR3 runs 13 residues. Unmatched junction bases numbered 7, after V lost 7 bases and J lost 8 bases. The CDR3 reads CASMRGLEEKLFF. For the CDR3, the DNA is TGTGCCAGTATGAGGGGGCTGGAAGAAAAACTGTTTTTT.

This clone was seen a few times. This chain connects TRBV6-1 to TRBJ1-1; TRBD1 matches 8 bases. The germline V gene has CDR1 MNHNS and CDR2 SASEGT. The CDR3 sequence is 14 residues long. The ends lost 8 bases at V and 5 bases at J; junction bases unmatched: 10. CDR3 region: CASAWTGIGTEAFF. CDR3 DNA: TGTGCCAGCGCATGGACAGGGATTGGGACTGAAGCTTTCTTT.

This clone came up a few times. V gene TRBV10-3 combines with J gene TRBJ1-1; 7 bases are a match to TRBD1. This CDR3 has 14 amino acids. Germline CDR1 reads ENHRY; CDR2 reads SYGVKD. Trimming removed 4 bases from V and 7 bases from J; junction bases left unmatched: 9. The CDR3: CAISAADRSREAFF. The CDR3 DNA reads TGTGCCATCAGTGCGGCGGACAGGAGCCGTGAAGCTTTCTTT.

The CDR3 is CASKGDYYGYTF. CDR3 bases: TGTGCCAGTAAAGGGGATTACTATGGCTACACCTTC. The chain couples TRBV19 to TRBJ1-2, with a tentative D call TRBD1 (5 bases). The germline V gene has CDR1 LNHDA and CDR2 SQIVND (reference sequence). This CDR3 contains 12 residues. Between the trimmed V and J ends, which lost 7 bases and 3 bases, there was a span of 9 bases.

The rearrangement links TRBV2 to TRBJ1-6; TRBD1 might be the D (6 bases). Deletions cut 0 bases from V and 10 bases from J, with 13 bases between. The V gene's germline CDR1 is SNHLY and CDR2 FYNNEI. This CDR3 has 15 amino acids. DNA of the CDR3: TGTGCCAGCAGTGAAGCGCGGGGGCATGGCTCACCCCTCCACTTT. Translation: CASSEARGHGSPLHF.

This clone has just one count. The rearrangement joins TRBV20-1 to TRBJ2-1; TRBD2 matches at 7 bases. Germline CDR1 is DFQATT and CDR2 is SNEGSKA (reference sequence). The length of the CDR3 is 11 residues. V was clipped by 4 bases and J by 10 bases; unmatched bases: 4. The CDR3 loop reads CSATLLAEQFF. The DNA of the CDR3 is TGCAGTGCTACCCTACTAGCGGAGCAGTTCTTC.

The chain is built from TRBV5-5 and TRBJ2-3; 12 nucleotides line up with TRBD2. The length of the CDR3 is 14 residues. Germline loops: CDR1 SGHKS, CDR2 YYEKEE (reference sequence). Trimming at V came to 1 base and at J to 6 bases, leaving 0 bases not matched to a gene. CDR3: CASSLTSGRDTQYF. The DNA for the CDR3 is TGTGCCAGCAGCTTGACTAGCGGGAGGGATACGCAGTATTTT. The variable domain in full, completed from reference TRBV5-5 and TRBJ2-3, reads DAGVTQSPTHLIKTRGQQVTLRCSPISGHKSVSWYQQVLGQGPQFIFQYYEKEERGRGNFPDRFSARQFPNYSSELNVNALLLGDSALYLCASSLTSGRDTQYFGPGTRLTVL.

This chain connects TRBV6-5 to TRBJ2-7, with 11 bases matching TRBD1. Unmatched junction bases numbered 4, after V lost 5 bases and J lost 7 bases. The germline gives CDR1 MNHEY, CDR2 SVGAGI. This CDR3 has 13 amino acids. This chain's CDR3 is CASSGDRGWEQYF. The CDR3 DNA follows: TGTGCCAGCAGTGGGGACAGGGGGTGGGAGCAGTACTTC.

V usage is TRBV2 and J usage is TRBJ1-1; tentatively, D is TRBD1 (5 bases). The CDR3 totals 12 residues. Germline CDR1 reads SNHLY; CDR2 reads FYNNEI. Trimming stripped 4 bases from V and 8 bases from J, with 11 bases between. As DNA, the CDR3 is TGTGCCAGCAGTGCAGGGTCAGGGGAAGCTTTCTTT. Its protein is CASSAGSGEAFF.

This chain uses TRBV7-8 with TRBJ2-7; possibly TRBD1 for D (5 bases). Trimming shortened V by 1 base and J by 6 bases, and 16 bases separated the two germline ends. Germline V gene lookup returns CDR1 SGHVS and CDR2 FQNEAQ. This CDR3 spans 15 amino acids. In nucleotides, the CDR3 is TGTGCCAGCAGCTTAGTTACGAGACAGCCAATCGAGCAGTACTTC. Amino acid sequence: CASSLVTRQPIEQYF.

This clone was seen ten or more times. CDR3 region: CASSYGGSYEQYF. DNA for the CDR3: TGTGCCAGCAGTTACGGAGGCTCCTACGAGCAGTACTTC. The V call is TRBV6-5, the J call TRBJ2-7, with D possibly being TRBD2 (5 bases). Germline lookup yields CDR1 MNHEY and CDR2 SVGAGI. The CDR3 consists of 13 residues. V lost 2 bases, J lost 0 bases, and 5 bases lay in between.

The chain combines TRBV29-1 with TRBJ2-1; perhaps TRBD2 as D (6 bases). V lost 6 bases to trimming and J lost 4 bases, with 7 bases between them. The CDR3 extends over 11 amino acids. The germline V gene has CDR1 SQVTM and CDR2 ANQGSEA. CDR3 nucleotide sequence: TGCAGCGTGGGACTTTACAATGAGCAGTTCTTC. Protein sequence: CSVGLYNEQFF.

CDR3 DNA sequence: TGTGCCATCAGTCTAACCGGGGAGCTGTTTTTT. Amino acid sequence: CAISLTGELFF. This chain connects TRBV10-3 to TRBJ2-2, with D unresolved. The CDR3 covers 11 residues. Germline loops: CDR1 ENHRY, CDR2 SYGVKD. The V gene lost 5 bases and the J gene lost 5 bases, with 3 bases spanning the gap.

This chain links TRBV11-1 with TRBJ2-3, with unresolved D. Deletions cut 4 bases from V and 4 bases from J, with 9 bases between. CDR1 and CDR2 from the germline V gene are SGHAT and FQDESV (reference sequence). This CDR3 contains 13 residues. The CDR3 region has the DNA TGTGCCAGCAGCTCCCCCCTCCCAGATACGCAGTATTTT. It encodes CASSSPLPDTQYF.

The V call is TRBV5-6, the J call TRBJ2-7, with 7 positions matching TRBD1. CDR3 length: 13 amino acids. After removal of 2 bases from V and 1 base from J, the junction contained 0 bases not matched to a gene. CDR1 is SGHDT, CDR2 YYEEEE, per germline. The CDR3 DNA sequence: TGTGCCAGCAGCTTACAGGGGTCCTACGAGCAGTACTTC. Translation: CASSLQGSYEQYF.

This chain connects TRBV19 to TRBJ2-2; TRBD1 agrees at 8 bases. This CDR3 has 17 residues. Trimming cost V 7 bases and J 4 bases; bases outside gene matches: 14. CDR1 and CDR2 (germline): LNHDA, SQIVND (reference sequence). As DNA, the CDR3 is TGTGCCAGTACGGGCGTGACAGGGGTTAGTGTCACCGGGGAGCTGTTTTTT. This sequence encodes CASTGVTGVSVTGELFF.